This T cell receptor beta chain was identified during a study of a mutant IDH1 vaccine in newly diagnosed glioma. Study-wide results and caveats: Patients mounted vaccine-induced immune responses in 90% to 95% of cases.

With regard to this clone: The antigen is undetermined.

Time point denoted: week 47, end of study. Vaccinated patients received 300 ug of mutant IDH1 20-mer peptide per dose, with topical imiquimod. CDR1 and CDR2 from the germline V gene are LGHNA and YNFKEQ. Between the trimmed V and J ends, which lost 0 bases and 7 bases, there was a span of 12 bases. The CDR3 has 15 amino acids. Only in-frame clones appear in the TCRdb table, and some are missing; sequencing was by immunoSEQ multiplex PCR. The table has fewer than 55,000 clones, 65% seen once. The TCR was taken from a man aged 40-55 years with glioma. Some clones in this sample may be carry-over from other donors' samples. V and J are TRBV4-2 and TRBJ1-4; the D gene is possibly TRBD1 (5 bases). The sample consisted of peripheral blood mononuclear cells (PBMCs), taken from a glioma patient whose treatment included an IDH1 peptide vaccine. CDR3 in amino acids: CASSQDKQGGEKLFF. CDR3 in DNA: TGTGCCAGCAGCCAAGATAAGCAGGGTGGTGAAAAACTGTTTTTT.